This paragraph reports one T cell receptor (beta chain). The sample comes from a study of glioma-infiltrating T cells after dendritic cell vaccination. Germline V gene data show CDR1 as MNHNS and CDR2 as SASEGT. The CDR3 sequence is 15 residues long. V was shortened by 1 base and J by 0 bases, with 10 bases between the two germline ends. This table comes from immunoSEQ multiplex PCR, and its TCRdb copy is limited to in-frame clones, with some not included. The data contain roughly 100,000 clones, 85% to 90% of them singletons. Documented time point: after dendritic cell vaccination, including at tumor progression/relapse.

This TCR derives from a human donor with glioblastoma. The sequences come from blood, collected after dendritic cell vaccination. This sequence joins TRBV6-1 and TRBJ2-7; D is perhaps TRBD2 (5 bases). CDR3 nucleotides: TGTGCCAGCAGTGAAGTCAAGCGGTTCTCCTACGAGCAGTACTTC. It is translated as CASSEVKRFSYEQYF.